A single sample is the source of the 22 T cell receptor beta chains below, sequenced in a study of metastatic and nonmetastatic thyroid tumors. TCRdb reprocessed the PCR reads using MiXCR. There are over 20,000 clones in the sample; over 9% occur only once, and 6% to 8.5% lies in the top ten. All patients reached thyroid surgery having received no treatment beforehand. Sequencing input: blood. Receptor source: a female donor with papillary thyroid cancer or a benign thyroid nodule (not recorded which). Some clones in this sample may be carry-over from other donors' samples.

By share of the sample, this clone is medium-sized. Here the CDR3 reads CASSIGLLSSYTF. Here the CDR3 DNA reads TGTGCCAGCAGCATAGGACTGCTAAGTAGCTACACCTTC. The rearrangement uses TRBV6-2 or TRBV6-3 and TRBJ1-2, with no clear D. The CDR3 consists of 13 residues. Trimming left V 6 bases short and J 9 bases short, with 17 bases between. CDR1 and CDR2 from the germline V gene are MNHEY and SVGEGT.

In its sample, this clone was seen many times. The CDR3 sequence: CSARMGASNQPQHF. CDR3 DNA: TGCAGTGCTAGGATGGGGGCTAGCAATCAGCCCCAGCATTTT. The V call is TRBV20-1, the J call TRBJ1-5, with a tentative D call TRBD1 (6 bases). Germline-derived CDR1 and CDR2 are DFQATT and SNEGSKA (reference sequence). V was pared by 3 bases and J by 0 bases, with 9 bases between. This CDR3 spans 14 amino acids.

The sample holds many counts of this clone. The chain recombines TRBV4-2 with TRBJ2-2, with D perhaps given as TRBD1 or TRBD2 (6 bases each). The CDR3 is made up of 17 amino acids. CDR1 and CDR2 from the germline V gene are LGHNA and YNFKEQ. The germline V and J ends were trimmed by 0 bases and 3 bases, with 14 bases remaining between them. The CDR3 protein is CASSQDLGGGDTGELFF. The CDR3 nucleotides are TGTGCCAGCAGCCAAGATCTAGGGGGAGGAGACACCGGGGAGCTGTTTTTT.

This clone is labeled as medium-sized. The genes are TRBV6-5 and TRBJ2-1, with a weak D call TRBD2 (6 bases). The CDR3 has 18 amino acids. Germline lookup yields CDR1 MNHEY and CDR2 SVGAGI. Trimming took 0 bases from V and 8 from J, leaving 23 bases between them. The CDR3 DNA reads TGTGCCAGCAGTTACTCCCGATTTGGGGTATGGCGGGGCGATGAGCAGTTCTTC. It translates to CASSYSRFGVWRGDEQFF.

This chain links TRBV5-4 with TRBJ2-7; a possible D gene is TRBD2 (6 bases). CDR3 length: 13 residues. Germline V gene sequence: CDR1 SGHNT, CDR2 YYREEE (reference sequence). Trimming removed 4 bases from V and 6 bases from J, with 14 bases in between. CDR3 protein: CASSLRGSSEQYF. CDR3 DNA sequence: TGTGCCAGCAGCCTTCGGGGGAGTTCCGAGCAGTACTTC.

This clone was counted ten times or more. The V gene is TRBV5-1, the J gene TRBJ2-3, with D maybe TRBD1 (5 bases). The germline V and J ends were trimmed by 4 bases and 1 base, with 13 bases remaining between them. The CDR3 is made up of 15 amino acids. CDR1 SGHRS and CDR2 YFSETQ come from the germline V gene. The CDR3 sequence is CASSMQGPGTDTQYF. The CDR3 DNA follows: TGCGCCAGCAGCATGCAGGGTCCGGGCACAGATACGCAGTATTTT. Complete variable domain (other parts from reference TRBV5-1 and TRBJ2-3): KAGVTQTPRYLIKTRGQQVTLSCSPISGHRSVSWYQQTPGQGLQFLFEYFSETQRNKGNFPGRFSGRQFSNSRSEMNVSTLELGDSALYLCASSMQGPGTDTQYFGPGTRLTVL.

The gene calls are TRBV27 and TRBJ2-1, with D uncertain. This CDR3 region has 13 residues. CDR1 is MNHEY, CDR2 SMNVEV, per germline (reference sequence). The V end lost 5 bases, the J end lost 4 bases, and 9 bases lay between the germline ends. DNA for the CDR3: TGTGCCAGCAGTCCCAACAGATACAATGAGCAGTTCTTC. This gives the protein CASSPNRYNEQFF.

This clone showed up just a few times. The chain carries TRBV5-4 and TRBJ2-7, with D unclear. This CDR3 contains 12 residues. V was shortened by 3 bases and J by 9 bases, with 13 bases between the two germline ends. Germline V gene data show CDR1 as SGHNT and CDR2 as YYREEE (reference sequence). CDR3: CASSSLVDAQYF. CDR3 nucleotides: TGTGCCAGCAGCTCCCTAGTCGACGCGCAGTACTTC.

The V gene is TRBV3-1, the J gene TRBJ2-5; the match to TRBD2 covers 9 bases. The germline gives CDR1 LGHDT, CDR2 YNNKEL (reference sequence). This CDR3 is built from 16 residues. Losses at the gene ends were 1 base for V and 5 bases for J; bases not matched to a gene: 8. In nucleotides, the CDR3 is TGTGCCAGCAGCCAAGCACGACTAGCGGATACGGAGACCCAGTACTTC. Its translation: CASSQARLADTETQYF.

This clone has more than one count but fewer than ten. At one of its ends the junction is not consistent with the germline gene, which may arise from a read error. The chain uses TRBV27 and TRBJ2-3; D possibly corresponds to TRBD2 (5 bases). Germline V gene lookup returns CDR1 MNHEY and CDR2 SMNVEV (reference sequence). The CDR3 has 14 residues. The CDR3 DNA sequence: TGTGCCAGCGGTTTATCGAGGTGCGGGGATACGCAGTATTTT. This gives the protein CASGLSRCGDTQYF.

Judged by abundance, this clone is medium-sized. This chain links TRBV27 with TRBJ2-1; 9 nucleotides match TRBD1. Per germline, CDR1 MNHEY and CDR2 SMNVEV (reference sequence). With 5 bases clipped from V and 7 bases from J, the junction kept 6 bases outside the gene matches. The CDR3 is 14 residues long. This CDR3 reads CASSRTGALNEQFF. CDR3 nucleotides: TGTGCCAGCAGTAGGACAGGGGCACTAAATGAGCAGTTCTTC.

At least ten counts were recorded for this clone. The CDR3 loop reads CASSVEAGAYNSPLHF. The CDR3 region has the DNA TGTGCCAGCAGCGTAGAGGCAGGGGCCTATAATTCACCCCTCCACTTT. J is TRBJ1-6 and V is TRBV9, with D perhaps TRBD1 (6 bases). The V end lost 0 bases, the J end lost 2 bases, and 9 bases lay between the germline ends. The CDR3 contains 16 residues. Germline V gene lookup returns CDR1 SGDLS and CDR2 YYNGEE.

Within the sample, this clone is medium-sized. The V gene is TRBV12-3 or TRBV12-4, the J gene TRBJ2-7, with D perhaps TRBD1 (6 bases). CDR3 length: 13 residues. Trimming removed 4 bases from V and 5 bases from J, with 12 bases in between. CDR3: CASSYNRVDEQYF. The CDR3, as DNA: TGTGCCAGCAGTTATAACAGGGTGGACGAGCAGTACTTC.

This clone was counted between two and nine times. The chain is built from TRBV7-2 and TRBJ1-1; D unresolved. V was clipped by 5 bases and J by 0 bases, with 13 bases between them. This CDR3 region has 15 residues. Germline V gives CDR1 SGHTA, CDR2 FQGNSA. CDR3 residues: CASSQHGRMNTEAFF. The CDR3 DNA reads TGTGCCAGCAGCCAACATGGACGGATGAACACTGAAGCTTTCTTT.

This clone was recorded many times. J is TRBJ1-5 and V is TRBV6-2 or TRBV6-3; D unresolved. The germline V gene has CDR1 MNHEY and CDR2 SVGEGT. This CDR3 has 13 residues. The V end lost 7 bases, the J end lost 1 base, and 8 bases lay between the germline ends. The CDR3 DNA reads TGTGCCAGCAATAGGGAGAGCAATCAGCCCCAGCATTTT. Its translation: CASNRESNQPQHF.

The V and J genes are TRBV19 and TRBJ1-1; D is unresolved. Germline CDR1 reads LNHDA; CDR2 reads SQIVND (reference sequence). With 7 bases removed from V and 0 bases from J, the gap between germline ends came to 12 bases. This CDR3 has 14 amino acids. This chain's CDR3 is CASIMGRMNTEAFF. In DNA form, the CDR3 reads TGTGCCAGTATTATGGGCAGAATGAACACTGAAGCTTTCTTT.

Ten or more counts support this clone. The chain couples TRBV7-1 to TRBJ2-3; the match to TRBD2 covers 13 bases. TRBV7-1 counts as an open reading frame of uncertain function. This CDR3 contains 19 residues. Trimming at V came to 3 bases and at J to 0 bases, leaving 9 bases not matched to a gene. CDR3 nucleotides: TGTGCCAGCAGCTCCATAAGGGGGACTAGCGGGAAGAGCACAGATACGCAGTATTTT. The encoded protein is CASSSIRGTSGKSTDTQYF.

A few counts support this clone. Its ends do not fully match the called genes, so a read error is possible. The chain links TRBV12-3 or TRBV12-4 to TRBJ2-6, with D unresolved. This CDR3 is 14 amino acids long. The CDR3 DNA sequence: TGTGTCAGCAGTCCCTCCCCCGTGGCCAACGTCCTGACTTTC. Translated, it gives CVSSPSPVANVLTF.

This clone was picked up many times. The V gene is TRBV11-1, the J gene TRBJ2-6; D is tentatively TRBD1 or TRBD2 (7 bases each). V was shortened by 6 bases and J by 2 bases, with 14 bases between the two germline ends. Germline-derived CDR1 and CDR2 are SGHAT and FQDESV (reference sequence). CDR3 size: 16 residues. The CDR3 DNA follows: TGTGCCAGCAGGCCCAGGGGGGGGCCTGGGGCCAACGTCCTGACTTTC. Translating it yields CASRPRGGPGANVLTF. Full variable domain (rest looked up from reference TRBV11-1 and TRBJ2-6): EAEVAQSPRYKITEKSQAVAFWCDPISGHATLYWYRQILGQGPELLVQFQDESVVDDSQLPKDRFSAERLKGVDSTLKIQPAELGDSAMYLCASRPRGGPGANVLTFGAGSRLTVL.

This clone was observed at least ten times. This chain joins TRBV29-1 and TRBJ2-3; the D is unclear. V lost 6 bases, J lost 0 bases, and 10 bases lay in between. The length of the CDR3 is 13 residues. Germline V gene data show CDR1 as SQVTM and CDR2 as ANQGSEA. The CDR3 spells CSVDHVSTDTQYF. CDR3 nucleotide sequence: TGCAGCGTAGATCACGTTAGCACAGATACGCAGTATTTT.

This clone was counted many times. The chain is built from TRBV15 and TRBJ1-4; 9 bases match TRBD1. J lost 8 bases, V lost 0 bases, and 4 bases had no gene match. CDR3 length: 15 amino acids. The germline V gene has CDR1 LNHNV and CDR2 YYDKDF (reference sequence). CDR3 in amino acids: CATSRDRTGVEKLFF. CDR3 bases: TGTGCCACCAGCAGAGATAGGACAGGGGTCGAAAAACTGTTTTTT.

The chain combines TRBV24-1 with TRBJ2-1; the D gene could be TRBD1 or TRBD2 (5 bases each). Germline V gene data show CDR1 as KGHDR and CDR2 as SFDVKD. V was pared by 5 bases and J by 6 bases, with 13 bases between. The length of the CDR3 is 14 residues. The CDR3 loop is CATSGGTFFNEQFF. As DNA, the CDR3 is TGTGCCACCAGTGGGGGGACCTTTTTCAATGAGCAGTTCTTC.